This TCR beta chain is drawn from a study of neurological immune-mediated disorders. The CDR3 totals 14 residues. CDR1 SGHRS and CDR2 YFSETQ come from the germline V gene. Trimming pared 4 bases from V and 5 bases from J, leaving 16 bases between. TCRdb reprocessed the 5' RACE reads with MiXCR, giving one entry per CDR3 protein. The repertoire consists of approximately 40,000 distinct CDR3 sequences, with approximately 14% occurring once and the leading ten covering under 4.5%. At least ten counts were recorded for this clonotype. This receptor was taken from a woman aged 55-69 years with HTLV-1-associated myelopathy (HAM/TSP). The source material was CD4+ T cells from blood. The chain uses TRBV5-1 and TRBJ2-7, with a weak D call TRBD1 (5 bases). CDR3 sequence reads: CASSPASGYDEQYF. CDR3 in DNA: TGCGCCAGCAGCCCCGCCTCAGGGTACGACGAGCAGTACTTC.